This TCR beta chain was retrieved from a study of Graves' ophthalmopathy and Graves' hyperthyroidism. Study in general: There was a collection of peripheral blood at initial diagnosis, before any treatment.

Scientists amplified the TCR beta CDR3 regions from RNA transcripts. RT-PCR was first run with HTBI primers, then multiplex PCR in a second round. TCRdb recomputed calls from the multiplex PCR reads with MiXCR, one row per CDR3 protein. Here the sample spans roughly 700,000 distinct CDR3 sequences, about 44% being singletons. In this sample, this clonotype turned up a few times. Its specificity is unknown. General study points: The authors also found most expanded thyroid clonotypes above 0.001 frequency in blood.

The length of the CDR3 is 15 residues. The V gene end was trimmed by 1 base and the J gene end by 2 bases; junction bases not matched to a gene: 1. Germline V gene lookup returns CDR1 LNHNV and CDR2 YYDKDF (reference sequence). Ophthalmopathy donors were characterized by moderate-to-severe activity, CAS of at least 3, NOSPECS of at least 4, and duration under 3 months. Sequencing was performed on peripheral blood. The chain is built from TRBV15 and TRBJ2-3; TRBD1 matches at 9 bases. This TCR came from an adult man with Graves' ophthalmopathy. In nucleotides, the CDR3 is TGTGCCACCAGCAGAGGGGACAGGGTCACAGATACGCAGTATTTT. Amino acids: CATSRGDRVTDTQYF.